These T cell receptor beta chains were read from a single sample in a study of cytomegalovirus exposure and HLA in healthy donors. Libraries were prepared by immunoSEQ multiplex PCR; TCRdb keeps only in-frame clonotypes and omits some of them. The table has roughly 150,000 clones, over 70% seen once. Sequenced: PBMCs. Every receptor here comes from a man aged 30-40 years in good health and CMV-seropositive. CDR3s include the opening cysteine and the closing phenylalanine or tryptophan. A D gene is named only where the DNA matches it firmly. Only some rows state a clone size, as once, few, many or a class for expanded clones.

CASSHRQGIYEQYF TGTGCCAGCAGCCACCGACAGGGCATTTACGAGCAGTACTTC NA TRBJ2-7 TRBD1 TRBV27 14
CASSPRQGNTDTQYF TGTGCCAGCTCACCAAGACAGGGGAACACAGATACGCAGTATTTT NA TRBJ2-3 TRBD1 TRBV18 15
CASSIATLNTEAFF TGTGCCAGTAGTATAGCCACTTTGAACACTGAAGCTTTCTTT NA TRBJ1-1 NA TRBV19 14
CASSGQGVAGELFF TGTGCCAGTAGTGGACAGGGGGTAGCCGGGGAGCTGTTTTTT NA TRBJ2-2 TRBD1 TRBV19 14
CSVYSGELFF TGCAGTGTTTATAGCGGGGAGCTGTTTTTT NA TRBJ2-2 NA TRBV29-1 10
CASSLWGGARIQETQYF TGTGCCAGCAGCTTATGGGGGGGGGCGCGGATCCAAGAGACCCAGTACTTC NA TRBJ2-5 NA TRBV7-9 17
CASSAGTGGGQETQYF TGTGCCAGCAGCGCCGGGACAGGGGGTGGGCAAGAGACCCAGTACTTC NA TRBJ2-5 TRBD1 TRBV6-4 16
CASSLSTGGNYGYTF TGTGCCAGCAGTTTGTCTACAGGGGGCAACTATGGCTACACCTTC once TRBJ1-2 TRBD1 TRBV6-6 15
CASSRSEGQRSTGELFF TGTGCCAGCTCACGTTCCGAGGGACAGAGGTCCACCGGGGAGCTGTTTTTT NA TRBJ2-2 TRBD1 TRBV18 17
CASSPSDRGNEKLFF TGTGCCAGCTCACCATCAGACAGGGGTAATGAAAAACTGTTTTTT once TRBJ1-4 TRBD1 TRBV18 15
CASSTGLADTDTQYF TGTGCCAGCAGCACCGGACTAGCGGACACAGATACGCAGTATTTT few TRBJ2-3 TRBD2 TRBV2 15
CASSLSSRGNSYEQYF TGTGCCAGCAGCTTAAGTTCTCGGGGGAACTCCTACGAGCAGTACTTC NA TRBJ2-7 NA TRBV11-3 16
CATSIRVTDTQYF TGTGCCACATCTATACGAGTCACAGATACGCAGTATTTT NA TRBJ2-3 NA TRBV5-8 13
CASSYTGGGQETQYF TGTGCCAGTAGTTACACAGGGGGGGGACAAGAGACCCAGTACTTC NA TRBJ2-5 NA TRBV19 15
CASSARRLAGGYNEQFF TGTGCCAGCAGTGCCCGGAGACTAGCGGGGGGCTACAATGAGCAGTTCTTC NA TRBJ2-1 TRBD2 TRBV27 17
CASSSTRLTLQETQYF TGTGCCAGCAGCTCGACTAGGTTAACCCTCCAAGAGACCCAGTACTTC NA TRBJ2-5 NA TRBV5-4 16
CASSPGHPSSYNEQFF TGCGCCAGCAGCCCCGGACACCCGTCTTCCTACAATGAGCAGTTCTTC few TRBJ2-1 NA TRBV4-1 16
CASSLGGLRSYEQYF TGTGCCAGCAGTTTGGGGGGTCTCAGGTCCTACGAGCAGTACTTC NA TRBJ2-7 NA TRBV28 15
CASSPPPSGRKTDTQYF TGTGCCAGCTCACCACCCCCTAGCGGGAGGAAGACAGATACGCAGTATTTT NA TRBJ2-3 TRBD2 TRBV18 17
CASSIATSVTDTQYF TGTGCCAGTAGTATAGCAACTAGCGTCACAGATACGCAGTATTTT NA TRBJ2-3 TRBD2 TRBV19 15
CASSDSRTGGIYTF TGTGCCAGCAGTGACTCTCGGACAGGGGGCATCTACACCTTC NA TRBJ1-2 TRBD1 TRBV6-4 14
CASSSGGNQPQHF TGTGCCAGTAGTTCGGGGGGTAATCAGCCCCAGCATTTT few TRBJ1-5 NA TRBV19 13
CASSPPVQGNTEAFF TGTGCCAGCTCACCACCGGTACAGGGGAACACTGAAGCTTTCTTT NA TRBJ1-1 NA TRBV18 15
CASSLGGDRGTDTQYF TGTGCCAGCAGCTTGGGAGGGGACAGGGGAACAGATACGCAGTATTTT NA TRBJ2-3 TRBD1 TRBV5-4 16
CASSLGGGKYYEQYF TGTGCCAGCAGCTTAGGCGGGGGCAAATACTACGAGCAGTACTTC NA TRBJ2-7 NA TRBV7-2 15
CASSPTPGGGELFF TGTGCCAGTAGTCCCACCCCAGGGGGCGGGGAGCTGTTTTTT few TRBJ2-2 TRBD1 TRBV19 14
CASSLEASGYYNEQFF TGCGCCAGCAGCTTGGAGGCTAGCGGTTACTACAATGAGCAGTTCTTC NA TRBJ2-1 TRBD2 TRBV5-1 16
CASSAGQEDGYTF TGTGCCAGCAGCGCGGGACAGGAAGATGGCTACACCTTC few TRBJ1-2 TRBD1 TRBV5-1 13
CASSPGQGGSTDTQYF TGTGCCAGCAGCCCCGGACAGGGGGGTAGCACAGATACGCAGTATTTT once TRBJ2-3 TRBD1 TRBV9 16
CASSTGPEVAGDGGELFF TGCGCCAGCAGCACCGGCCCAGAGGTAGCGGGGGATGGCGGGGAGCTGTTTTTT NA TRBJ2-2 TRBD2 TRBV5-1 18
CASSITPRDRTFF TGTGCCAGTAGTATCACACCCCGGGATCGAACTTTCTTT once TRBJ1-1 NA TRBV19 13
CASSELIQDFQPTEAFF TGCGCCAGCAGTGAGTTGATTCAAGACTTTCAGCCCACTGAAGCTTTCTTT NA TRBJ1-1 NA TRBV10-1 17
CAWSDARRNTGAFF TGTGCCTGGAGTGATGCAAGGCGGAACACTGGGGCTTTCTTT NA TRBJ1-1 NA TRBV30 14
CSSSISGSYEQYF TGTTCCAGCAGCATTAGCGGGTCCTACGAGCAGTACTTC few TRBJ2-7 TRBD2 TRBV7-9 13
CASSRQRTAYGYTF TGCGCCAGCAGCCGACAGAGAACGGCCTATGGCTACACCTTC NA TRBJ1-2 NA TRBV4-1 14
CASSQGIGYGYTF TGTGCCAGTAGCCAGGGCATCGGCTATGGCTACACCTTC NA TRBJ1-2 NA TRBV19 13
CSVAATGQGRGYTF TGCAGCGTCGCCGCTACCGGACAGGGTCGGGGCTACACCTTC NA TRBJ1-2 TRBD1 TRBV29-1 14
CASSARDSGQGTQYF TGTGCCAGCAGCGCTCGGGACAGTGGGCAGGGTACCCAGTACTTC once TRBJ2-5 TRBD1 TRBV9 15
CASSQGTRSSYNEQFF TGCGCCAGCAGCCAAGGGACTCGGAGCTCCTACAATGAGCAGTTCTTC once TRBJ2-1 NA TRBV4-1 16
CASSQDLGRDSGNTIYF TGCGCCAGCAGCCAAGATCTGGGGCGGGACTCTGGAAACACCATATATTTT once TRBJ1-3 NA TRBV4-3 17
CASSPRLKSQYF TGTGCCAGCAGCCCACGTCTAAAATCGCAGTATTTT NA TRBJ2-3 NA TRBV28 12